This T cell receptor (beta chain) was captured by sequencing in a study of shared clonotypes between healthy human individuals. Study results and limitations: Genetic and exposure-history diversity was limited by the small donor number. The generation probabilities recorded for non-shared clonotypes fell below those of clonotypes shared by all four donors.

At the deep level, the assay was run. The data were produced by immunoSEQ multiplex PCR, yet TCRdb's version contains in-frame clones alone and is incomplete. The sample lists about 1,500,000 clones; roughly 96% were seen once. With respect to this clone: Its antigen remains unknown.

The germline V gene has CDR1 SGDLS and CDR2 YYNGEE. This CDR3 comprises 17 residues. Trimming pared 0 bases from V and 4 bases from J, leaving 17 bases between. This rearrangement joins TRBV9 to TRBJ2-1, with TRBD2 as a possible D gene (6 bases). The source material was naive CD4+ T cells sorted from blood. Indicated subset: CD45RA+ positively selected. This TCR was recovered from a man in his thirties or forties in good health. CDR3 sequence: CASSVGGTSVVYNEQFF. CDR3 in DNA: TGTGCCAGCAGCGTAGGCGGGACTTCGGTGGTATACAATGAGCAGTTCTTC.